The clone carrying this T cell receptor (beta chain) was observed a single time. The target antigen is unknown. The sample is drawn from a study of T cells in Graves' hyperthyroidism and ophthalmopathy. About the research overall: Peripheral blood was obtained at initial diagnosis, preceding any treatment.

The germline V gene encodes CDR1 DFQATT and CDR2 SNEGSKA (reference sequence). The CDR3 covers 18 residues. The V end was cut by 3 bases, the J end by 3 bases, with 24 bases between. TCR beta CDR3 sequences were amplified from RNA transcripts. The TCR CDR3 first-round RT-PCR relied on the HTBI primer set. MiXCR, run by TCRdb on the multiplex PCR reads, gives a single entry per CDR3 protein. The table includes some 270,000 distinct CDR3 sequences, about an eighth detected once. General observations from the study: Most thyroid-expanded clonotypes above 0.001 were also found in blood.

Clinical symptoms, serum thyroxine, TRAb, thyroid ultrasound and orbital computed tomography established diagnosis. Drawn at first hyperthyroidism diagnosis, the blood sample preceded any ophthalmopathy symptoms. The TCR comes from a woman younger than 45 with Graves' hyperthyroidism that later progressed to Graves' ophthalmopathy. What was sequenced was blood. V is TRBV20-1 and J is TRBJ2-1, with D possibly being TRBD2 (5 bases). The CDR3 bases are TGCAGTGCTAGTAGTGCCAGCTGCCCCGGCGGGTACTACAATGAGCAGTTCTTC. Amino acids: CSASSASCPGGYYNEQFF.